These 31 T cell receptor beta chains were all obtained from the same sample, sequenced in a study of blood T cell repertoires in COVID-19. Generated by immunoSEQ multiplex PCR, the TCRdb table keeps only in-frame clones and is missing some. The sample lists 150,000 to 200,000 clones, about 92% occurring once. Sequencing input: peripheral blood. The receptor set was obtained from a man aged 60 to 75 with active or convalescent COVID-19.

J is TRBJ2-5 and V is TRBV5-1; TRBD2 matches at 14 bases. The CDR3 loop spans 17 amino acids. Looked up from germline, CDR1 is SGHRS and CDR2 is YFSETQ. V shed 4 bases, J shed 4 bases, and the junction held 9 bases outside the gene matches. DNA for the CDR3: TGCGCCAGCAGCCCAGGGACTAGCGGGAGTATGAGAGAGACCCAGTACTTC. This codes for CASSPGTSGSMRETQYF.

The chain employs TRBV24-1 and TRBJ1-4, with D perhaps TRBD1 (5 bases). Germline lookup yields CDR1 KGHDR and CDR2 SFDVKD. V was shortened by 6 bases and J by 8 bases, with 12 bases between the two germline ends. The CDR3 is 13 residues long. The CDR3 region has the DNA TGTGCCACCAGTCCCGGACAAGGGGAAAAACTGTTTTTT. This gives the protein CATSPGQGEKLFF.

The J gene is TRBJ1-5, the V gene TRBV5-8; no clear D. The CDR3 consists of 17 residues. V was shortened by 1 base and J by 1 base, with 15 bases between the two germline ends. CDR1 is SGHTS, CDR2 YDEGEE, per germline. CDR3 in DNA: TGTGCCAGCAGCTTGCGCAGGACTACATGGAGCAATCAGCCCCAGCATTTT. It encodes CASSLRRTTWSNQPQHF.

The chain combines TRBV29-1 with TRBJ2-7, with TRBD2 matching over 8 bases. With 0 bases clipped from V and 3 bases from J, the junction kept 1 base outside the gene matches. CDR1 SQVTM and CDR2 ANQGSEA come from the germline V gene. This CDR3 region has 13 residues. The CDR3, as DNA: TGCAGCGTTGAAGATCGGGAGGGCTACGAGCAGTACTTC. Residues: CSVEDREGYEQYF.

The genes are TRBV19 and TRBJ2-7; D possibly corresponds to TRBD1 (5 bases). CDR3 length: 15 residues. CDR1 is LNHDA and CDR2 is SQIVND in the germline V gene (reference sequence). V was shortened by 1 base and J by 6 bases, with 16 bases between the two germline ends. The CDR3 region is CASSIGEGQGSEQYF. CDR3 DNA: TGTGCCAGTAGTATAGGGGAAGGGCAGGGCTCCGAGCAGTACTTC.

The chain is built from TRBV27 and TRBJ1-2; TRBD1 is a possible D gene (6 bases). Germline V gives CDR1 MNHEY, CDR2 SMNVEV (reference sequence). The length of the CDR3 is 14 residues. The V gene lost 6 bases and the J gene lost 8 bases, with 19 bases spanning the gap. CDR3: CASRLQGPTEGYTF. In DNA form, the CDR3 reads TGTGCCAGCAGACTACAGGGTCCCACCGAGGGCTACACCTTC.

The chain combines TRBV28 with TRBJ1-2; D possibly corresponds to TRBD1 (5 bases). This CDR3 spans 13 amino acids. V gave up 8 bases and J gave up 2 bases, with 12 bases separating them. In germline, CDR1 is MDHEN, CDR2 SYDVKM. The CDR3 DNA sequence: TGTGCCAGCCAACTTCAGGGAAACTATGGCTACACCTTC. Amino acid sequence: CASQLQGNYGYTF.

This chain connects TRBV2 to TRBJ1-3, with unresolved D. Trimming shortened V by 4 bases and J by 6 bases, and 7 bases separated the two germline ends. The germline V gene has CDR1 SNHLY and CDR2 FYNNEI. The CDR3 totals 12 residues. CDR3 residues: CASSVVANTIYF. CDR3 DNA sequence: TGTGCCAGCAGTGTAGTCGCAAACACCATATATTTT.

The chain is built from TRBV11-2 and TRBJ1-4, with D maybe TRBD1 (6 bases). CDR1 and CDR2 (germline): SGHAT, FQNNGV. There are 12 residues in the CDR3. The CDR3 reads CATRGAGEKLFF. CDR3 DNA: TGTGCTACTCGGGGGGCTGGTGAAAAACTGTTTTTT.

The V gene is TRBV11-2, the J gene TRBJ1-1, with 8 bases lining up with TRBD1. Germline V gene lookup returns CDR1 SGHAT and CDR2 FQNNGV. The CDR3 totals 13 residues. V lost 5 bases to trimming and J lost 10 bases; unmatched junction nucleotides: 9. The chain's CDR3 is CASSPGQGLAAFF. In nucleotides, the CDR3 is TGTGCCAGCAGCCCCGGACAGGGTCTCGCAGCTTTCTTT.

For the CDR3, the DNA is TGTGCCAGCAGCCTTAACTGGAACACTGAAGCTTTCTTT. Its protein product is CASSLNWNTEAFF. The chain carries TRBV5-6 and TRBJ1-1; no definite D call. V dropped 4 bases and J dropped 1 base, with 8 bases sitting between them. Per the germline V gene, CDR1 is SGHDT and CDR2 is YYEEEE. The CDR3 is 13 amino acids.

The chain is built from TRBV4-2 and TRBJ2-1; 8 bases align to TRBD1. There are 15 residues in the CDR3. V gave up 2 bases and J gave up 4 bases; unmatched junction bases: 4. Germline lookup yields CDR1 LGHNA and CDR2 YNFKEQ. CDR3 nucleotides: TGTGCCAGCAGCCAACTGGACAGGGCATACAATGAGCAGTTCTTC. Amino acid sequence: CASSQLDRAYNEQFF.

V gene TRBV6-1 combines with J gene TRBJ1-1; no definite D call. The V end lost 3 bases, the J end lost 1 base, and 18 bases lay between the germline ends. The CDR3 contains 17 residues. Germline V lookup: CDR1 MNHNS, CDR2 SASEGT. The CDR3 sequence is CASSDVGWRTGNTEAFF. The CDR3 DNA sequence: TGTGCCAGCAGTGATGTCGGGTGGAGGACGGGGAACACTGAAGCTTTCTTT.

The DNA for the CDR3 is TGTGCCAGCAGCTTGGGACTGGGCAACTCTGGAAACACCATATATTTT. Translating it yields CASSLGLGNSGNTIYF. This chain connects TRBV7-9 to TRBJ1-3; the D gene is possibly TRBD1 (5 bases). Germline V gene lookup returns CDR1 SEHNR and CDR2 FQNEAQ (reference sequence). The CDR3 is 16 residues long. Trimming cost V 3 bases and J 0 bases, with 12 bases left between them.

CDR3 coding DNA: TGTGCCAGCAGCTTAGGGTCGGGAAATCAGCCCCAGCATTTT. Protein sequence: CASSLGSGNQPQHF. The chain joins TRBV7-6 to TRBJ1-5, with D hard to call. From germline, CDR1 is SGHVS and CDR2 FNYEAQ. This CDR3 is built from 14 residues. V shed 1 base and J shed 4 bases, with 8 bases lying between them.

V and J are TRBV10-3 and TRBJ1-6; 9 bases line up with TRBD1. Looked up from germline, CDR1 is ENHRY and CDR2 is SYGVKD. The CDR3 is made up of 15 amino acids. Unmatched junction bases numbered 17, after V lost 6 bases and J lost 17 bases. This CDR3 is CAISPSGTGSHGVHF. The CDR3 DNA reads TGTGCCATCAGCCCCTCCGGGACAGGGTCACATGGGGTCCACTTT.

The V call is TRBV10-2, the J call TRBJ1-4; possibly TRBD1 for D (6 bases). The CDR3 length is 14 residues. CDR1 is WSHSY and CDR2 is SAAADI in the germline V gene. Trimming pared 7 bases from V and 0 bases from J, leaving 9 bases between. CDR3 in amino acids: CASKDRPTNEKLFF. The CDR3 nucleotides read TGCGCCAGCAAAGACAGGCCAACTAATGAAAAACTGTTTTTT.

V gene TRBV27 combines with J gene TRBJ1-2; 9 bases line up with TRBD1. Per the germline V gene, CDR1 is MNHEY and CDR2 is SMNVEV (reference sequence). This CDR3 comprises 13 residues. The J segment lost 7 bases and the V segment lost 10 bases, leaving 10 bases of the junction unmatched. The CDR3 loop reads CATKDRGKSGYTF. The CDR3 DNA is TGTGCCACCAAGGACAGGGGTAAGAGTGGCTACACCTTC.

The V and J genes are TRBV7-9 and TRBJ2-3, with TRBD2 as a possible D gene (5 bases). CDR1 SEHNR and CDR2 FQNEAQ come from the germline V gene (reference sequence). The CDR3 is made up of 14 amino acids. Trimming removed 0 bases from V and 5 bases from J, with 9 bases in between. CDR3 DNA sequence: TGTGCCAGCAGCTTAGCAACTAGAATAGATACGCAGTATTTT. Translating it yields CASSLATRIDTQYF.

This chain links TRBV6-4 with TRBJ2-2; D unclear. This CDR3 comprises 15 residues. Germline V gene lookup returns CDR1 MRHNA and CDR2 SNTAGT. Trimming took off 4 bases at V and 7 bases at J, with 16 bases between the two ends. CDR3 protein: CASSAVYYDNGELFF. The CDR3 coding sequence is TGTGCCAGCAGTGCCGTCTACTATGATAACGGGGAGCTGTTTTTT.

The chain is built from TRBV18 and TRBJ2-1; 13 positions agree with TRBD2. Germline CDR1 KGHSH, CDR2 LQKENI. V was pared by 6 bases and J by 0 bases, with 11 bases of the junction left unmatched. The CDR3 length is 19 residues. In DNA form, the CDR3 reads TGTGCCAGCTCGTCACTAGCGGGAGGGCCCTTCAGCTCCTACAATGAGCAGTTCTTC. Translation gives CASSSLAGGPFSSYNEQFF.

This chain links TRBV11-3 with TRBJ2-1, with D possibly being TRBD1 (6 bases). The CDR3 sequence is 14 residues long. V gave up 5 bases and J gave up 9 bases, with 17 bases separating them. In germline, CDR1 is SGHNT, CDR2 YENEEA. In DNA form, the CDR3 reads TGTGCCAGCAGCCGCAGGACAGACCGAAGTGAGCAGTTCTTC. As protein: CASSRRTDRSEQFF.

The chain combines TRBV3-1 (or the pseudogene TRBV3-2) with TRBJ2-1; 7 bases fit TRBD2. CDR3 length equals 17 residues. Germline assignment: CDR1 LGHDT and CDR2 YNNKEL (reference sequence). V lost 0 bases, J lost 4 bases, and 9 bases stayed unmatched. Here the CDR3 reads CASSQDPAAGPYNEQFF. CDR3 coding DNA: TGTGCCAGCAGCCAAGATCCGGCAGCGGGGCCATACAATGAGCAGTTCTTC.

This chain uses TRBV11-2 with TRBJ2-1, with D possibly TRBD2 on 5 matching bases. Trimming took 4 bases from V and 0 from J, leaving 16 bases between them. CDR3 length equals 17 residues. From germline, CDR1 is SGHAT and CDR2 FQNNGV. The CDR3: CASSSEGSASSYNEQFF. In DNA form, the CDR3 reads TGTGCCAGCAGCTCCGAGGGTAGCGCAAGCTCCTACAATGAGCAGTTCTTC.

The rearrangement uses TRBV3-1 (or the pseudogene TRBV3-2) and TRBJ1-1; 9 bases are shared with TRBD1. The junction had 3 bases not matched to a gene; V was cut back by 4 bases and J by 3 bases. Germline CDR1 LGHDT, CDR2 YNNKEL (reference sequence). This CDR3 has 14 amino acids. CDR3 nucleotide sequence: TGTGCCAGCAGCCTCCGGGACAGGGACACTGAAGCTTTCTTT. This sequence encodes CASSLRDRDTEAFF.

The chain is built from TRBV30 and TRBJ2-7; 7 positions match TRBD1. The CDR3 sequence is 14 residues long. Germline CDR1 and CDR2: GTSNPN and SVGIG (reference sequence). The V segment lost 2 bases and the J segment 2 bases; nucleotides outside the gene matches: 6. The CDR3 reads CAWSLGTATYEQYF. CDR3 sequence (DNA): TGTGCCTGGAGTCTCGGGACAGCAACCTACGAGCAGTACTTC.

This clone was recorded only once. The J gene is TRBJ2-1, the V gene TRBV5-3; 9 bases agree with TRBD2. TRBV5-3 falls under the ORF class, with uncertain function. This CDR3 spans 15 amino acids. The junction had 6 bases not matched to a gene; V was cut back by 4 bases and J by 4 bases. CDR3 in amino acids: CARSQVSGSYNEQFF. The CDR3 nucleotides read TGTGCCAGAAGCCAGGTTAGCGGGAGTTACAATGAGCAGTTCTTC.

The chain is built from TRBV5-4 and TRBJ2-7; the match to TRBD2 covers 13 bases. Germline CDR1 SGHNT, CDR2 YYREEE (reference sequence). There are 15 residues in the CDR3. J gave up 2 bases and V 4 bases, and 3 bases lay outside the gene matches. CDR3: CASSETSGRAYEQYF. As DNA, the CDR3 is TGTGCCAGCAGCGAAACTAGCGGGAGGGCCTACGAGCAGTACTTC. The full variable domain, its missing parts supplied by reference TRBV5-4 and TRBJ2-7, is ETGVTQSPTHLIKTRGQQVTLRCSSQSGHNTVSWYQQALGQGPQFIFQYYREEENGRGNFPPRFSGLQFPNYSSELNVNALELDDSALYLCASSETSGRAYEQYFGPGTRLTVT.

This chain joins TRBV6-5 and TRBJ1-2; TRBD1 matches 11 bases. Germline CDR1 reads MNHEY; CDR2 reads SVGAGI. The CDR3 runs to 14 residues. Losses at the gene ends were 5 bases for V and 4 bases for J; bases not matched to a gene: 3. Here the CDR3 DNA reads TGTGCCAGCAGTACCGGGACAGGGGGCTATGGCTACACCTTC. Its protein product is CASSTGTGGYGYTF.

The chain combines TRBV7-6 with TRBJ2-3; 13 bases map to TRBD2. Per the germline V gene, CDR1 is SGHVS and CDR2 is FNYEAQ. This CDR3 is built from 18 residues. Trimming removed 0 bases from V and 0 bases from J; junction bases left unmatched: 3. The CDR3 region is CASSLAWTSGSSTDTQYF. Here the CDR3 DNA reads TGTGCCAGCAGCTTAGCTTGGACTAGCGGGAGTAGCACAGATACGCAGTATTTT. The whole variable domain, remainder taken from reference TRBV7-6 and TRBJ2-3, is GAGVSQSPRYKVTKRGQDVALRCDPISGHVSLYWYRQALGQGPEFLTYFNYEAQQDKSGLPNDRFSAERPEGSISTLTIQRTEQRDSAMYRCASSLAWTSGSSTDTQYFGPGTRLTVL.

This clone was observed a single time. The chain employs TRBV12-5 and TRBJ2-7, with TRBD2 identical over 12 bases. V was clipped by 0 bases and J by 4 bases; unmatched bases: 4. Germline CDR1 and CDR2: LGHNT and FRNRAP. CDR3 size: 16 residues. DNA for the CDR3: TGTGCTAGTGGTTTGGTACGTCTAGCGGGAGGGTACGAGCAGTACTTC. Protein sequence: CASGLVRLAGGYEQYF.